The 21 T cell receptor beta chains below all came from one sample that was sequenced in a study of T cells in Graves' hyperthyroidism and ophthalmopathy. Amplified TCR beta CDR3 regions derived from RNA transcripts. The primer set for the first-round RT-PCR of the TCR CDR3 was HTBI. Each CDR3 protein is one row after TCRdb ran MiXCR on the multiplex PCR reads. Of about 340,000 distinct CDR3 sequences listed, roughly 21% are singletons. The material sequenced was blood. These receptors were obtained from a woman between 50 and 59 years old with Graves' hyperthyroidism.

This clonotype was counted ten times or more. This rearrangement joins TRBV7-2 to TRBJ2-1, with TRBD1 matching over 7 bases. Germline CDR1 is SGHTA and CDR2 is FQGNSA. The CDR3 runs 14 residues. V dropped 5 bases and J dropped 5; count of bases not matched to a gene: 6. The CDR3 DNA reads as TGTGCCAGCAGCCCCCGGGACAGCCACAATGAGCAGTTCTTC. Protein sequence: CASSPRDSHNEQFF.

This clonotype occurred a few times. This may arise from a read error, as a much more abundant clone is one base away. The chain combines TRBV2 with TRBJ1-1; no reliable D call. CDR1 SNHLY and CDR2 FYNNEI come from the germline V gene. The germline V and J ends were trimmed by 6 bases and 4 bases, with 12 bases remaining between them. The CDR3 is 13 amino acids. CDR3 sequence (DNA): TGTGCCAGCAGCGGCGAGGGCAGCACTGAAGCTTTCTTT. Protein: CASSGEGSTEAFF.

This clonotype occurred many times. The chain employs TRBV27 and TRBJ1-1; D is unclear. The CDR3 sequence is 13 residues long. Looked up from germline, CDR1 is MNHEY and CDR2 is SMNVEV (reference sequence). V lost 0 bases and J lost 11, with 13 bases in between. Here the CDR3 reads CASSLSVGNSAFF. In DNA form, the CDR3 reads TGTGCCAGCAGTTTATCGGTCGGGAACTCGGCTTTCTTT.

This clonotype was detected ten times or more. This chain links TRBV3-1 with TRBJ1-1; D may be TRBD1 (5 bases). The CDR3 is 14 amino acids. Trimming took 4 bases from V and 3 from J, leaving 12 bases between them. Germline CDR1 and CDR2: LGHDT and YNNKEL (reference sequence). DNA of the CDR3: TGTGCCAGCAGCCGGCCGGGGGTTTACACTGAAGCTTTCTTT. Translating it yields CASSRPGVYTEAFF. Looking up the rest from reference TRBV3-1 and TRBJ1-1 gives the full variable domain: DTAVSQTPKYLVTQMGNDKSIKCEQNLGHDTMYWYKQDSKKFLKIMFSYNNKELIINETVPNRFSPKSPDKAHLNLHINSLELGDSAVYFCASSRPGVYTEAFFGQGTRLTVV.

The chain carries TRBV2 and TRBJ1-2, with 7 bases that match TRBD1. The junction had 9 bases not matched to a gene; V was cut back by 6 bases and J by 5 bases. Germline V gene sequence: CDR1 SNHLY, CDR2 FYNNEI. CDR3 size: 14 residues. The CDR3 region has the DNA TGTGCCAGCAGCCTGCAGGGGGAGAGGTATGGCTACACCTTC. Translation gives CASSLQGERYGYTF.

This clonotype was seen many times. The chain employs TRBV12-3 or TRBV12-4 and TRBJ2-1; TRBD2 matches at 11 bases. The CDR3 is 15 residues long. V was clipped by 5 bases and J by 12 bases; unmatched bases: 12. The CDR3, as DNA: TGTGCCAGCAGTCTTAGCGGGAGGGGGTGGTCTGGGCAGTTCTTC. Its translation: CASSLSGRGWSGQFF.

This clonotype was seen ten or more times. The V gene is TRBV5-1, the J gene TRBJ2-3, with D perhaps TRBD1 (6 bases). This CDR3 spans 15 amino acids. V shed 5 bases and J shed 5 bases, with 18 bases lying between them. Germline assignment: CDR1 SGHRS and CDR2 YFSETQ. The chain's CDR3 is CASSSGTPRRDTQYF. In nucleotides, the CDR3 is TGCGCCAGCAGTTCCGGGACACCCAGAAGAGATACGCAGTATTTT.

This clonotype was recorded at least ten times. The V and J genes are TRBV5-1 and TRBJ2-7; 9 bases agree with TRBD2. Losses at the gene ends were 6 bases for V and 2 bases for J; bases not matched to a gene: 3. CDR1 SGHRS and CDR2 YFSETQ come from the germline V gene. This CDR3 contains 13 residues. CDR3: CASTSGITYEQYF. In nucleotides, the CDR3 is TGCGCCAGCACTAGCGGGATAACCTACGAGCAGTACTTC.

This clonotype was seen a few times. The CDR3 DNA follows: TGTGCCAGCAGTTTTAACAAAAATTCACCCCTCCACTTT. It encodes CASSFNKNSPLHF. The rearrangement links TRBV12-3 or TRBV12-4 to TRBJ1-6; unclear D gene. Trimming stripped 3 bases from V and 7 bases from J, with 7 bases between. The CDR3 sequence is 13 residues long.

This clonotype was detected only a few times. The gene calls are TRBV4-2 and TRBJ2-6; 9 nucleotides match TRBD1. The trim removed 1 base at V and 3 bases at J, leaving 10 bases unmatched. The CDR3 is 19 amino acids. Per the germline V gene, CDR1 is LGHNA and CDR2 is YNFKEQ. CDR3 DNA: TGTGCCAGCAGCCAAGGGGGTGGGACAGGGTCCGGTGGGGCCAACGTCCTGACTTTC. Amino acids: CASSQGGGTGSGGANVLTF.

This clonotype was counted many times. The chain links TRBV20-1 to TRBJ1-1, with 10 bases that match TRBD1. Per germline, CDR1 DFQATT and CDR2 SNEGSKA (reference sequence). After removal of 3 bases from V and 0 bases from J, the junction contained 16 bases not matched to a gene. The CDR3 contains 19 residues. The CDR3 bases are TGCAGTGCTAGGGGACAGGGGCGTACTAAGCCTTCGATGAACACTGAAGCTTTCTTT. Protein sequence: CSARGQGRTKPSMNTEAFF.

In this sample, this clonotype turned up many times. V is TRBV29-1 and J is TRBJ2-3; D might be TRBD1 or TRBD2, each matching 5 bases. Trimming cost V 3 bases and J 6 bases, with 13 bases left between them. Germline V gene lookup returns CDR1 SQVTM and CDR2 ANQGSEA. The CDR3 loop spans 13 amino acids. The CDR3 DNA reads as TGCAGCGTTGAGGGCTTAGAGGGGGATACGCAGTATTTT. It yields the protein CSVEGLEGDTQYF.

The rearrangement joins TRBV2 to TRBJ2-5; perhaps TRBD2 as D (6 bases). CDR1 and CDR2 from the germline V gene are SNHLY and FYNNEI. The V end was cut by 7 bases, the J end by 4 bases, with 13 bases between. The CDR3 is 13 amino acids. Here the CDR3 DNA reads TGTGCCAGCATGCCCCAGGAGGGAGAGACCCAGTACTTC. This codes for CASMPQEGETQYF.

This clonotype was recorded at least ten times. This rearrangement joins TRBV5-5 to TRBJ2-5; 9 positions agree with TRBD1. The CDR3 is made up of 14 amino acids. Germline V CDR1 and CDR2: SGHKS, YYEKEE (reference sequence). The J segment lost 4 bases and the V segment lost 4 bases, leaving 5 bases of the junction unmatched. This chain's CDR3 is CASSPGTGLETQYF. CDR3 nucleotide sequence: TGTGCCAGCAGCCCCGGGACAGGGTTAGAGACCCAGTACTTC.

This clonotype has at least ten counts. The chain uses TRBV20-1 and TRBJ2-5; D gene ambiguous. Deletions cut 0 bases from V and 1 base from J, with 12 bases between. Germline CDR1 and CDR2: DFQATT and SNEGSKA (reference sequence). The length of the CDR3 is 15 residues. In DNA, the CDR3 is TGCAGTGCTAGAGATGGTCGGCGGAGCCAAGAGACCCAGTACTTC. Its translation is CSARDGRRSQETQYF.

This clonotype was counted many times. The V and J genes are TRBV12-3 or TRBV12-4 and TRBJ1-5; D is unresolved. The CDR3 is made up of 14 amino acids. V was trimmed by 1 base and J by 2 bases, leaving 6 bases between them. CDR3 bases: TGTGCCAGCAGTTTAGGTGTAGGCAATCAGCCCCAGCATTTT. Protein: CASSLGVGNQPQHF.

This clonotype was detected many times. The rearrangement links TRBV11-2 to TRBJ2-7; 7 bases map to TRBD2. The germline V gene encodes CDR1 SGHAT and CDR2 FQNNGV. V lost 3 bases, J lost 3 bases, and 5 bases stayed unmatched. The CDR3 has 14 amino acids. This CDR3 is CASSFRGDYYEQYF. CDR3 nucleotides: TGTGCCAGCAGCTTCCGAGGGGACTACTACGAGCAGTACTTC.

This clonotype was seen at least ten times. This rearrangement joins TRBV12-3 or TRBV12-4 to TRBJ1-5; D not resolved. V dropped 2 bases and J dropped 3 bases, with 5 bases sitting between them. CDR3 length: 13 amino acids. CDR3 residues: CASSLSNNQPQHF. In DNA form, the CDR3 reads TGTGCCAGCAGTTTAAGTAACAATCAGCCCCAGCATTTT.

This clonotype was seen at least ten times. V gene TRBV7-2 combines with J gene TRBJ2-3, with 8 positions matching TRBD2. The CDR3 sequence is 17 residues long. V lost 5 bases and J lost 4; bases outside the gene matches: 14. The germline CDR1 and CDR2 sequences are SGHTA and FQGNSA. The CDR3 is CASSPRPYGRAPDTQYF. CDR3 bases: TGTGCCAGCAGCCCCCGGCCCTACGGGAGGGCCCCAGATACGCAGTATTTT.

This clonotype was observed at least ten times. The genes are TRBV3-1 and TRBJ1-6, with D possibly TRBD1 on 6 matching bases. V was trimmed by 5 bases and J by 14 bases, leaving 19 bases between them. The germline V gene encodes CDR1 LGHDT and CDR2 YNNKEL (reference sequence). CDR3 length: 14 amino acids. DNA for the CDR3: TGTGCCAGCAGCACAGGGTCTCGTACTTCGGCCCTCCACTTT. As protein: CASSTGSRTSALHF.

This clonotype was observed a handful of times. This chain links TRBV11-2 with TRBJ2-4, with TRBD2 as a possible D gene (5 bases). Per germline, CDR1 SGHAT and CDR2 FQNNGV. The CDR3 loop spans 14 amino acids. V dropped 1 base and J dropped 8 bases, with 12 bases sitting between them. The CDR3, as DNA: TGTGCCAGCAGCTTAGGGGGAGAGACACACATTCAGTACTTC. This codes for CASSLGGETHIQYF.